Each of the 20 T cell receptor beta chains below was sequenced from the same sample in a study of vaccination and CD4 T cells after COVID-19. These receptors are not linked to any known antigen. The sample's treatment: roughly 11-day PBMC culture with coronavirus spike peptide pools or control peptides (ViraFEST assay). Cultured CD4+ T cells had their DNA profiled by the Oncomine TCR Beta short-read assay. TCRdb passed the PCR reads through MiXCR, listing each CDR3 protein once. The sample contains approximately 20,000 distinct CDR3 sequences, 65% to 80% of which appear only once. The sequenced sample was CD4+ T cells from blood, cultured in vitro, obtained after SARS-CoV-2 vaccination. The origin of the receptors is a human donor who received a COVID-19 vaccine.

As to this clonotype: Relative to the germline gene, one junction end is altered; a read error may explain this. The J gene is TRBJ1-6, the V gene TRBV12-3 or TRBV12-4; TRBD1 agrees at 9 bases. This CDR3 has 15 residues. The DNA of the CDR3 is TGTGCCAGCAGTTTAGCCGGGACAGGGTATTCGCCCCTCCACTTT. Residues: CASSLAGTGYSPLHF.

The V gene is TRBV6-1, the J gene TRBJ1-2; a weak D match, TRBD1 (5 bases). CDR3 length: 14 residues. Per germline, CDR1 MNHNS and CDR2 SASEGT. The V gene lost 2 bases and the J gene lost 4 bases, with 11 bases spanning the gap. CDR3 DNA: TGTGCCAGCAGTGAAAGGGGCAGGGTCTATGGCTACACCTTC. Residues: CASSERGRVYGYTF.

This chain joins TRBV30 and TRBJ1-5; 7 positions match TRBD1. After removal of 5 bases from V and 3 bases from J, the junction contained 13 bases not matched to a gene. Germline values: CDR1 GTSNPN, CDR2 SVGIG (reference sequence). The CDR3 totals 16 residues. DNA for the CDR3: TGTGCCTGGGAGATGAGGGGGCTTCCCTTCAATCAGCCCCAGCATTTT. This encodes CAWEMRGLPFNQPQHF.

This chain joins TRBV3-1 and TRBJ1-6; unclear D gene. The CDR3 spans 16 residues. Germline CDR1 and CDR2: LGHDT and YNNKEL (reference sequence). The V and J ends lost 0 bases and 5 bases respectively, with 11 bases between them. The chain's CDR3 is CASSQDEGHNNSPLHF. Written as DNA, the CDR3 is TGTGCCAGCAGCCAAGATGAAGGGCATAATAATTCACCCCTCCACTTT.

This chain joins TRBV19 and TRBJ2-1; D may be TRBD1 (6 bases). Trimming took 3 bases from V and 2 from J, leaving 8 bases between them. The CDR3 length is 14 residues. Germline CDR1 LNHDA, CDR2 SQIVND (reference sequence). Here the CDR3 DNA reads TGTGCCAGTAGTATCCAGGGGCCCTACAATGAGCAGTTCTTC. This codes for CASSIQGPYNEQFF.

The chain has TRBV11-3 and TRBJ1-2; no definite D call. CDR1 SGHNT and CDR2 YENEEA come from the germline V gene. This CDR3 contains 13 residues. Trimming shortened V by 4 bases and J by 2 bases, and 8 bases separated the two germline ends. The CDR3 is CASSSRRNYGYTF. The CDR3 nucleotides read TGTGCCAGCAGCTCACGACGGAACTATGGCTACACCTTC.

The DNA for the CDR3 is TGTGCCAGCAGTACCTGGGCCAGCTTCAGCTCTGGAAACACCATATATTTT. Protein: CASSTWASFSSGNTIYF. This chain links TRBV6-1 with TRBJ1-3; D gene ambiguous. From germline, CDR1 is MNHNS and CDR2 SASEGT. The CDR3 totals 17 residues. Deletions cut 5 bases from V and 0 bases from J, with 17 bases between.

This clonotype was observed a handful of times. The CDR3 here is CSARYTGERSTEAFF. The CDR3 nucleotides read TGCAGTGCTAGATATACAGGGGAGCGGTCCACTGAAGCTTTCTTT. The chain employs TRBV20-1 and TRBJ1-1; 7 positions agree with TRBD1. Germline values: CDR1 DFQATT, CDR2 SNEGSKA (reference sequence). This CDR3 comprises 15 residues. With V trimmed by 2 bases and J by 4 bases, 10 bases remained unmatched.

This chain connects TRBV24-1 to TRBJ2-3; unclear D gene. The CDR3 covers 14 residues. CDR1 KGHDR and CDR2 SFDVKD come from the germline V gene. Trimming took 7 bases from V and 4 from J, leaving 14 bases between them. This chain's CDR3 is CATSSSPLADTQYF. In nucleotides, the CDR3 is TGTGCCACCAGCTCCTCACCGCTGGCAGATACGCAGTATTTT.

J is TRBJ2-3 and V is TRBV7-6, with D perhaps given as TRBD1 or TRBD2 (6 bases each). Trimming shortened V by 1 base and J by 4 bases, and 12 bases separated the two germline ends. The CDR3 consists of 15 residues. Germline CDR1 reads SGHVS; CDR2 reads FNYEAQ. CDR3 in DNA: TGTGCCAGCAGCTTAGGGTGGGGGGCGGCAGATACGCAGTATTTT. Its protein product is CASSLGWGAADTQYF.

The chain couples TRBV7-9 to TRBJ2-3, with TRBD1 matching 7 bases. The germline V gene encodes CDR1 SEHNR and CDR2 FQNEAQ (reference sequence). The V segment lost 0 bases and the J segment 2 bases; nucleotides outside the gene matches: 8. This CDR3 comprises 17 residues. CDR3 amino acids: CASSLALGQVTTDTQYF. The CDR3, as DNA: TGTGCCAGCAGCTTAGCGCTCGGACAGGTGACCACAGATACGCAGTATTTT.

This chain joins TRBV6-1 and TRBJ1-6; 8 bases agree with TRBD1. The CDR3 is 14 residues long. Losses at the gene ends were 6 bases for V and 7 bases for J; bases not matched to a gene: 5. CDR1 and CDR2 from the germline V gene are MNHNS and SASEGT. CDR3 nucleotides: TGTGCCAGCAGAAAAACAGGGGGGAATTCACCCCTCCACTTT. Protein sequence: CASRKTGGNSPLHF.

The gene calls are TRBV15 and TRBJ1-2; 7 bases fit TRBD1. Trimming cost V 3 bases and J 4 bases; bases outside gene matches: 11. Germline V gene lookup returns CDR1 LNHNV and CDR2 YYDKDF (reference sequence). The CDR3 contains 16 residues. In DNA, the CDR3 is TGTGCCACCAGCAGTGCGAGACAGGGTCGGGGCTATGGCTACACCTTC. Protein sequence: CATSSARQGRGYGYTF.

V and J are TRBV27 and TRBJ1-2; tentative D call: TRBD1 (6 bases). Trimming shortened V by 6 bases and J by 12 bases, and 20 bases separated the two germline ends. The CDR3 loop spans 13 amino acids. From germline, CDR1 is MNHEY and CDR2 SMNVEV (reference sequence). The CDR3 is CASRNTGTLTHTF. The CDR3 nucleotides are TGTGCCAGCAGGAATACCGGGACACTAACCCACACCTTC.

As to this clonotype: The conserved phenylalanine or tryptophan normally closing the CDR3 is absent here, so this likely arose from a read error. The chain joins TRBV6-1 to TRBJ1-6; 8 bases fit TRBD1. The ends lost 5 bases at V and 10 bases at J; junction bases unmatched: 13. CDR1 is MNHNS, CDR2 SASEGT, per germline. This CDR3 is 16 amino acids long. CDR3 amino acids: CASSRGQAEFGSPLHL. DNA of the CDR3: TGTGCCAGCAGTCGGGGACAGGCGGAGTTCGGGTCACCCCTCCACTTA.

The table lists this clonotype with a count of one. The chain has TRBV30 and TRBJ2-2; 8 bases match TRBD2. This CDR3 has 15 residues. Germline V gene data show CDR1 as GTSNPN and CDR2 as SVGIG (reference sequence). V lost 4 bases and J lost 0; bases outside the gene matches: 4. The CDR3 nucleotides are TGTGCCTGGAACGCACTAGCGGCGAACACCGGGGAGCTGTTTTTT. Translated: CAWNALAANTGELFF.

The chain combines TRBV12-3 or TRBV12-4 with TRBJ1-2; the match to TRBD1 covers 7 bases. CDR3 size: 13 residues. V dropped 1 base and J dropped 6; count of bases not matched to a gene: 2. This chain's CDR3 is CASSLDRGHGYTF. The CDR3 DNA sequence: TGTGCCAGCAGTTTAGACAGGGGACATGGCTACACCTTC.

CDR3 region: CASRGTGVRLNTEAFF. In nucleotides, the CDR3 is TGTGCCAGCAGGGGGACTGGGGTCAGACTGAACACTGAAGCTTTCTTT. The chain recombines TRBV6-1 with TRBJ1-1; maybe TRBD1 (5 bases). Trimming stripped 6 bases from V and 0 bases from J, with 17 bases between. The length of the CDR3 is 16 residues. Germline CDR1 is MNHNS and CDR2 is SASEGT.

The V gene is TRBV7-9, the J gene TRBJ2-1; 7 bases are shared with TRBD2. The CDR3 is 14 amino acids. Germline V gene lookup returns CDR1 SEHNR and CDR2 FQNEAQ (reference sequence). The trim removed 5 bases at V and 8 bases at J, leaving 9 bases unmatched. CDR3 sequence: CASSKTTGGDEQFF. In DNA form, the CDR3 reads TGTGCCAGCAGCAAAACTACGGGGGGTGATGAGCAGTTCTTC.

This clonotype occurred once. This chain connects TRBV6-5 to TRBJ2-5, with a possible D match to TRBD2 (6 bases). Germline CDR1 MNHEY, CDR2 SVGAGI. The CDR3 runs to 14 residues. V was cut by 2 bases and J by 5 bases, with 12 bases left in between. The CDR3 DNA is TGTGCCAGCAGTTACCCGGGGGAAGGCGAGACCCAGTACTTC. Its translation is CASSYPGEGETQYF.